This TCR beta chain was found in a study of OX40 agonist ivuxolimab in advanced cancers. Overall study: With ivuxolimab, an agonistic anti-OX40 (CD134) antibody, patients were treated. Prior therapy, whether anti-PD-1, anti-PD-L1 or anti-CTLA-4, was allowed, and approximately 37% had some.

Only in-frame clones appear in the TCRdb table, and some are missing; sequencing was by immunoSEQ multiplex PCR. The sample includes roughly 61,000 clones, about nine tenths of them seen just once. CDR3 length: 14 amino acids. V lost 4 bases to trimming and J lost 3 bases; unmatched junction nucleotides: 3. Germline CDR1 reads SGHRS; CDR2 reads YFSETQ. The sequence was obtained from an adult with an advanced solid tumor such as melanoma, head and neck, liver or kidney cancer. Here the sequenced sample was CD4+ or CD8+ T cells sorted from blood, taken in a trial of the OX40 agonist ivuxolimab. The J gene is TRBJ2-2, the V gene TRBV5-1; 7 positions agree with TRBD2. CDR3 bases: TGCGCCAGCAGCAAGGGAGGGGACACCGGGGAGCTGTTTTTT. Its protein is CASSKGGDTGELFF.